A single sample gave rise to the 29 T cell receptor beta chains below, sequenced in a study of identical twins (dated by TCRdb to 2016 to 2017). Libraries came from 5' RACE. This sample was sequenced with an Illumina HiSeq 2000. TCRdb reworked the public reads: Q25 trimming with fastp, MiXCR clone assembly, productive beta chains retained. Rows are unified per CDR3 protein, each entry keeping the most common DNA and genes. The sample table shows some 500,000 distinct CDR3 sequences, and less than 25% are seen once. The ten most abundant clones make up around 1% of the sample. The same sample was also studied in work on T cells expressing NK-cell markers.

The sequenced sample consisted of CD4+ T cells sorted from blood. These receptors were obtained from a woman under 30 in good health.

The V call is TRBV7-9, the J call TRBJ2-7, with D tentatively TRBD2 (5 bases). Germline values: CDR1 SEHNR, CDR2 FQNEAQ (reference sequence). CDR3 length equals 14 residues. V was cut by 4 bases and J by 4 bases, with 14 bases left in between. CDR3 sequence reads: CASSSFEGGYEQYF. DNA for the CDR3: TGTGCCAGCAGCTCTTTTGAGGGCGGATACGAGCAGTACTTC.

V and J are TRBV6-5 and TRBJ2-5; 7 bases map to TRBD2. This CDR3 has 17 amino acids. Germline CDR1 is MNHEY and CDR2 is SVGAGI. V lost 0 bases to trimming and J lost 4 bases; unmatched junction nucleotides: 11. CDR3 coding DNA: TGTGCCAGCAGTTACTCAGGGAGGGCCCGGAGGCGAGAGACCCAGTACTTC. This sequence encodes CASSYSGRARRRETQYF.

This CDR3 is CASSYVREGSYEQYF. In DNA, the CDR3 is TGTGCCAGCAGTTACGTTCGGGAGGGCTCCTACGAGCAGTACTTC. The V call is TRBV6-5, the J call TRBJ2-7, with TRBD2 matching over 8 bases. The CDR3 is 15 residues long. Germline V gene lookup returns CDR1 MNHEY and CDR2 SVGAGI. After removal of 2 bases from V and 0 bases from J, the junction contained 3 bases not matched to a gene.

This clonotype appeared a few times. The chain has TRBV7-2 and TRBJ2-1; unclear D gene. Per germline, CDR1 SGHTA and CDR2 FQGNSA. V was clipped by 8 bases and J by 6 bases, with 17 bases between them. CDR3 length equals 14 residues. CDR3 sequence (DNA): TGTGCCAGCCTCCGCGCGACAATCCTCAATGAGCAGTTCTTC. Its translation is CASLRATILNEQFF.

In its sample, this clonotype was seen a few times. The chain combines TRBV20-1 with TRBJ2-3, with TRBD2 matching 7 bases. Looked up from germline, CDR1 is DFQATT and CDR2 is SNEGSKA (reference sequence). V shed 4 bases and J 1 base; nucleotides not matched to a gene: 5. The CDR3 consists of 14 residues. The CDR3 DNA reads TGCAGTGCTACCCCCCGGGGGGGCACAGATACGCAGTATTTT. It translates to CSATPRGGTDTQYF.

This clonotype was counted ten times or more. This sequence joins TRBV12-3 or TRBV12-4 and TRBJ1-2, with TRBD1 as a possible D gene (6 bases). The ends were cut back, 5 bases at V and 1 base at J, with 11 bases in the middle. There are 14 residues in the CDR3. In DNA, the CDR3 is TGTGCCAGCAGTGAGACAGGATTTAACTATGGCTACACCTTC. It encodes CASSETGFNYGYTF.

The rearrangement joins TRBV3-1 to TRBJ1-5; 8 nucleotides agree with TRBD1. J gave up 2 bases and V 3 bases, and 3 bases lay outside the gene matches. Per the germline V gene, CDR1 is LGHDT and CDR2 is YNNKEL (reference sequence). The CDR3 consists of 15 residues. The CDR3 nucleotides are TGTGCCAGCAGCCAGGAGACAGGGGGCAATCAGCCCCAGCATTTT. The encoded protein is CASSQETGGNQPQHF. Supplemented by reference TRBV3-1 and TRBJ1-5, the full variable domain reads DTAVSQTPKYLVTQMGNDKSIKCEQNLGHDTMYWYKQDSKKFLKIMFSYNNKELIINETVPNRFSPKSPDKAHLNLHINSLELGDSAVYFCASSQETGGNQPQHFGDGTRLSIL.

The rearrangement uses TRBV29-1 and TRBJ2-3; D possibly corresponds to TRBD1 (5 bases). Germline lookup yields CDR1 SQVTM and CDR2 ANQGSEA. This CDR3 comprises 15 residues. V was cut by 2 bases and J by 3 bases, with 15 bases left in between. The CDR3 bases are TGCAGCGTTGAACTCAGGGCGACAGTTACAGATACGCAGTATTTT. This translates into CSVELRATVTDTQYF.

The chain employs TRBV29-1 and TRBJ2-5; 7 nucleotides match TRBD2. CDR1 and CDR2 (germline): SQVTM, ANQGSEA. The CDR3 consists of 12 residues. With 1 base clipped from V and 5 bases from J, the junction kept 1 base outside the gene matches. In nucleotides, the CDR3 is TGCAGCGTTGAAGGTAGCGGGGAGACCCAGTACTTC. This sequence encodes CSVEGSGETQYF.

This clonotype was counted between two and nine times. The chain joins TRBV2 to TRBJ1-1, with a weak D call TRBD1 (6 bases). There are 12 residues in the CDR3. Per the germline V gene, CDR1 is SNHLY and CDR2 is FYNNEI. Deletions cut 7 bases from V and 1 base from J, with 7 bases between. The CDR3 DNA reads as TGTGCCAGCATGGGACAGAACACTGAAGCTTTCTTT. As protein: CASMGQNTEAFF.

The chain has TRBV11-3 and TRBJ2-4; D perhaps matches TRBD2 (7 bases). Trimming took 6 bases from V and 3 from J, leaving 18 bases between them. The germline gives CDR1 SGHNT, CDR2 YENEEA. The CDR3 runs to 16 residues. DNA for the CDR3: TGTGCCAGCAGGGGAGGGAGGGGGGCCGGCAAAAACATTCAGTACTTC. This codes for CASRGGRGAGKNIQYF.

This chain connects TRBV20-1 to TRBJ2-1; 12 nucleotides agree with TRBD1. CDR3 length equals 17 residues. V trimming: 1 base; J trimming: 6 bases; junction bases outside the gene matches: 10. Germline CDR1 DFQATT, CDR2 SNEGSKA (reference sequence). CDR3 DNA sequence: TGCAGTGCTAGAGGTCTCCCCGGGACAGGGGGCCTCAATGAGCAGTTCTTC. Residues: CSARGLPGTGGLNEQFF.

The sample holds many counts of this clonotype. The rearrangement links TRBV5-1 to TRBJ1-1; TRBD1 might be the D (6 bases). In germline, CDR1 is SGHRS, CDR2 YFSETQ. The ends were cut back, 3 bases at V and 1 base at J, with 13 bases in the middle. The CDR3 sequence is 15 residues long. CDR3 sequence reads: CASSWDNPKNTEAFF. The DNA for the CDR3 is TGCGCCAGCAGCTGGGACAATCCTAAGAACACTGAAGCTTTCTTT.

This clonotype was seen ten or more times. The J gene is TRBJ2-2, the V gene TRBV10-3; perhaps TRBD1 as D (6 bases). Trimming stripped 5 bases from V and 1 base from J, with 8 bases between. This CDR3 spans 14 amino acids. In germline, CDR1 is ENHRY, CDR2 SYGVKD. CDR3: CAISLTGNTGELFF. Written as DNA, the CDR3 is TGTGCCATCAGTCTGACAGGGAACACCGGGGAGCTGTTTTTT.

Ten or more counts support this clonotype. This chain uses TRBV4-2 with TRBJ2-7, with unresolved D. The CDR3 is 13 amino acids. Germline CDR1 LGHNA, CDR2 YNFKEQ. V lost 3 bases, J lost 2 bases, and 8 bases lay in between. The CDR3 loop is CASSQTDAYEQYF. CDR3 bases: TGTGCCAGCAGCCAGACCGACGCCTACGAGCAGTACTTC.

CDR3 in DNA: TGTGCCATCAGGGCTAGCGGGTTGACAGATACGCAGTATTTT. It encodes CAIRASGLTDTQYF. The chain carries TRBV10-3 and TRBJ2-3; 8 bases align to TRBD2. Germline V gives CDR1 ENHRY, CDR2 SYGVKD. The CDR3 loop spans 14 amino acids. V trimming: 6 bases; J trimming: 3 bases; junction bases outside the gene matches: 5.

This clonotype has just a few counts. This rearrangement joins TRBV4-2 to TRBJ1-2; D ambiguous. Trimming took off 4 bases at V and 3 bases at J, with 15 bases between the two ends. This CDR3 region has 15 residues. CDR1 is LGHNA, CDR2 YNFKEQ, per germline. The CDR3 sequence: CASSRGKEVDYGYTF. The CDR3 DNA reads as TGTGCCAGCAGCCGCGGTAAGGAGGTTGACTATGGCTACACCTTC.

This clonotype was seen a handful of times. The CDR3: CASTDARNTGELFF. The CDR3 nucleotides read TGTGCCAGCACCGATGCAAGGAACACCGGGGAGCTGTTTTTT. The rearrangement links TRBV6-2 or TRBV6-3 to TRBJ2-2; unclear D gene. CDR3 size: 14 residues. V lost 7 bases and J 1 base, leaving 10 bases between the germline ends. Looked up from germline, CDR1 is MNHEY and CDR2 is SVGEGT.

V gene TRBV20-1 combines with J gene TRBJ2-7; 11 bases align to TRBD2. The CDR3 spans 15 residues. Trimming took 3 bases from V and 3 from J; bases not matched to a gene: 7. Germline assignment: CDR1 DFQATT and CDR2 SNEGSKA (reference sequence). As DNA, the CDR3 is TGCAGTGCTAGGACCTCCGGGACTAGCGGCTACGAGCAGTACTTC. It yields the protein CSARTSGTSGYEQYF.

V is TRBV20-1 and J is TRBJ2-1; 14 bases align to TRBD2. V lost 5 bases, J lost 0 bases, and 6 bases stayed unmatched. This CDR3 spans 17 amino acids. Germline CDR1 is DFQATT and CDR2 is SNEGSKA (reference sequence). The CDR3 bases are TGCAGTGCTTTGGGACTAGCGGGAGAGATCTCCTACAATGAGCAGTTCTTC. This translates into CSALGLAGEISYNEQFF.

V and J are TRBV3-1 and TRBJ2-6; D is unresolved. V was shortened by 1 base and J by 2 bases, with 6 bases between the two germline ends. This CDR3 is 15 amino acids long. Germline CDR1 and CDR2: LGHDT and YNNKEL (reference sequence). CDR3 loop: CASSQGGTGANVLTF. The CDR3 DNA reads as TGTGCCAGCAGCCAAGGTGGGACTGGGGCCAACGTCCTGACTTTC.

This clonotype was counted ten times or more. The chain joins TRBV10-2 to TRBJ2-3; TRBD2 is a possible D gene (5 bases). There are 14 residues in the CDR3. V was pared by 6 bases and J by 5 bases, with 15 bases between. Germline V gives CDR1 WSHSY, CDR2 SAAADI. CDR3 nucleotide sequence: TGCGCCAGCAGGGCAACGGACTCTGGAGATACGCAGTATTTT. Translated: CASRATDSGDTQYF.

The V and J genes are TRBV7-2 and TRBJ2-7; D is ambiguous. In germline, CDR1 is SGHTA, CDR2 FQGNSA. Trimming pared 1 base from V and 3 bases from J, leaving 13 bases between. The CDR3 sequence is 15 residues long. CDR3 nucleotides: TGTGCCAGCAGCTTAGTGCAGGCCTTATACTACGAGCAGTACTTC. Translating it yields CASSLVQALYYEQYF.

This chain joins TRBV6-2 or TRBV6-3 and TRBJ1-5, with D tentatively TRBD1 (5 bases). In germline, CDR1 is MNHEY, CDR2 SVGEGT. This CDR3 is 15 amino acids long. The V and J ends lost 2 bases and 3 bases respectively, with 11 bases between them. CDR3 protein: CASSYRGGVNQPQHF. The CDR3 region has the DNA TGTGCCAGCAGTTACCGGGGAGGGGTCAATCAGCCCCAGCATTTT.

The chain recombines TRBV18 with TRBJ1-5; 7 bases fit TRBD1. CDR1 and CDR2 (germline): KGHSH, LQKENI. CDR3 size: 14 residues. With V trimmed by 5 bases and J by 3 bases, 4 bases remained unmatched. The CDR3 DNA reads TGTGCCAGCTCAGGGACAGCAAACAATCAGCCCCAGCATTTT. Amino acid sequence: CASSGTANNQPQHF.

This clonotype showed up just a few times. The chain combines TRBV2 with TRBJ2-7; D is possibly TRBD1 (5 bases). Germline CDR1 reads SNHLY; CDR2 reads FYNNEI. The CDR3 is made up of 11 amino acids. Trimming stripped 11 bases from V and 2 bases from J, with 10 bases between. The CDR3 spells CARGQAYEQYF. For the CDR3, the DNA is TGTGCCCGTGGACAAGCCTACGAGCAGTACTTC.

The chain couples TRBV9 to TRBJ2-3; 11 bases fit TRBD2. The germline V gene has CDR1 SGDLS and CDR2 YYNGEE. Trimming took 5 bases from V and 2 from J; bases not matched to a gene: 13. The CDR3 covers 18 residues. Written as DNA, the CDR3 is TGTGCCAGCAGGGGGGGATTGGGACTAGCGGACCCCACAGATACGCAGTATTTT. Protein: CASRGGLGLADPTDTQYF.

V is TRBV2 and J is TRBJ2-7, with 10 bases fitting TRBD1. Germline CDR1 and CDR2: SNHLY and FYNNEI. V was pared by 5 bases and J by 6 bases, with 10 bases of the junction left unmatched. The CDR3 loop spans 15 amino acids. The CDR3 is CASSSQGQGSVEQYF. The CDR3, as DNA: TGTGCCAGCAGTTCCCAGGGACAGGGGTCTGTCGAGCAGTACTTC.

The chain couples TRBV20-1 to TRBJ2-3; 7 nucleotides match TRBD1. V shed 5 bases, J shed 0 bases, and the junction held 5 bases outside the gene matches. CDR1 and CDR2 (germline): DFQATT, SNEGSKA (reference sequence). The CDR3 is 14 amino acids. DNA for the CDR3: TGCAGTGCTGGGGACAGCCTAAGCACAGATACGCAGTATTTT. Its translation is CSAGDSLSTDTQYF.